The 28 T cell receptor beta chains given below trace back to one sample, sequenced in a study of T cell repertoires in cytomegalovirus infection. These receptors have no identified antigens. TCRdb re-called the reads through MiXCR, storing one row per CDR3 protein. The repertoire holds around 900,000 distinct CDR3 sequences, with more than 25% as singletons. Sequenced material: cultured CD8+ T cells from PBMCs, taken from culture after CMV antigen stimulation. The receptors come from a human donor in good health (CMV status not recorded). Some clones in this sample may be carry-over from other donors' samples.

Concerning this clonotype itself: Mismatch with germline at one junction end may stem from a read error. J is TRBJ2-5 and V is TRBV5-4; D is undetermined. This CDR3 is 12 amino acids long. Per germline, CDR1 SGHNT and CDR2 YYREEE (reference sequence). The CDR3 DNA reads as TGTGTCAGCAGCAACGATAGGGAGACCCAGTACTTC. Translation: CVSSNDRETQYF.

V is TRBV19 and J is TRBJ1-5; weak D call: TRBD1 (6 bases). Germline V gene data show CDR1 as LNHDA and CDR2 as SQIVND (reference sequence). The V end lost 7 bases, the J end lost 2 bases, and 21 bases lay between the germline ends. The CDR3 has 17 amino acids. The CDR3 region is CASNPPHRGRGNQPQHF. CDR3 bases: TGTGCCAGTAATCCCCCACACCGGGGGCGAGGCAATCAGCCCCAGCATTTT.

This clonotype has ten or more counts. The chain uses TRBV7-9 and TRBJ2-5, with unresolved D. Germline values: CDR1 SEHNR, CDR2 FQNEAQ (reference sequence). The CDR3 has 11 residues. V was cut by 5 bases and J by 3 bases, with 4 bases left in between. CDR3 protein: CASSIKETQYF. The DNA of the CDR3 is TGTGCCAGCAGCATTAAAGAGACCCAGTACTTC.

As regards this clonotype: Being one base from a much bigger clone, this may be a read error. The rearrangement uses TRBV7-2 and TRBJ1-5, with D possibly being TRBD1 (6 bases). There are 16 residues in the CDR3. Germline values: CDR1 SGHTA, CDR2 FQGNSA. The CDR3 bases are TGTGCCAGCAGATTAGGGGGGATTTATGGCAATCAGCCCCAGCATTTT. Translated: CASRLGGIYGNQPQHF.

This clonotype appeared a few times. The chain joins TRBV7-9 to TRBJ2-7, with 10 bases identical to TRBD1. With 0 bases clipped from V and 6 bases from J, the junction kept 2 bases outside the gene matches. The CDR3 consists of 14 residues. Germline loops: CDR1 SEHNR, CDR2 FQNEAQ (reference sequence). CDR3 amino acids: CASSLAGTGVEQYF. The CDR3 DNA reads TGTGCCAGCAGCTTAGCGGGGACAGGGGTCGAGCAGTACTTC.

This clonotype has a handful of counts. J is TRBJ2-1 and V is TRBV7-9, with 15 bases identical to TRBD2. This CDR3 has 22 amino acids. Germline lookup yields CDR1 SEHNR and CDR2 FQNEAQ (reference sequence). With 3 bases clipped from V and 0 bases from J, the junction kept 15 bases outside the gene matches. The DNA for the CDR3 is TGTGCCAGCAGCTTCCCGCCCTTGGGGACTAGCGGGGGGCATATCTCCTACAATGAGCAGTTCTTC. Translating it yields CASSFPPLGTSGGHISYNEQFF.

The J gene is TRBJ2-3, the V gene TRBV9; 10 nucleotides align to TRBD2. The CDR3 runs to 19 residues. The V segment lost 0 bases and the J segment 5 bases; nucleotides outside the gene matches: 15. CDR1 is SGDLS and CDR2 is YYNGEE in the germline V gene. DNA of the CDR3: TGTGCCAGCAGCGTAGCCCCCCCCACTAGCGGGGTGGAGGAAGATACGCAGTATTTT. Protein product: CASSVAPPTSGVEEDTQYF.

This clonotype has just one count. V and J are TRBV28 and TRBJ2-3, with TRBD1 matching 10 bases. There are 15 residues in the CDR3. V gave up 5 bases and J gave up 6 bases; unmatched junction bases: 8. The germline gives CDR1 MDHEN, CDR2 SYDVKM. CDR3 loop: CASSMGDRGWDTQYF. The CDR3 DNA sequence: TGTGCCAGCAGTATGGGGGACAGGGGATGGGATACGCAGTATTTT.

The chain combines TRBV7-6 with TRBJ2-3, with 7 bases lining up with TRBD2. The CDR3 sequence is 17 residues long. The germline CDR1 and CDR2 sequences are SGHVS and FNYEAQ. V shed 0 bases, J shed 3 bases, and the junction held 9 bases outside the gene matches. The CDR3 DNA reads TGTGCCAGCAGCTTAGCGTCCAGCGGGGCGTCTACAGATACGCAGTATTTT. The encoded protein is CASSLASSGASTDTQYF.

This clonotype showed up many times. V gene TRBV6-1 combines with J gene TRBJ2-3; possible D gene TRBD2, 5 bases. The germline V and J ends were trimmed by 7 bases and 2 bases, with 22 bases remaining between them. The CDR3 length is 17 residues. Per germline, CDR1 MNHNS and CDR2 SASEGT. CDR3 region: CASKSGGSGPTTDTQYF. CDR3 nucleotides: TGTGCCAGCAAGAGTGGCGGGTCTGGACCCACCACAGATACGCAGTATTTT.

The genes are TRBV27 and TRBJ2-1, with TRBD2 identical over 12 bases. The CDR3 extends over 17 amino acids. Germline V gives CDR1 MNHEY, CDR2 SMNVEV (reference sequence). With V trimmed by 6 bases and J by 0 bases, 6 bases remained unmatched. For the CDR3, the DNA is TGTGCCAGCAGGCTAGCGGGGGGGCTTAGCTCCTACAATGAGCAGTTCTTC. Translating it yields CASRLAGGLSSYNEQFF.

This clonotype has a count of ten or more. The rearrangement links TRBV7-6 to TRBJ1-2; a possible D gene is TRBD1 (5 bases). The CDR3 extends over 14 amino acids. Germline V CDR1 and CDR2: SGHVS, FNYEAQ. Trimming removed 5 bases from V and 2 bases from J, with 12 bases in between. The CDR3: CASSQGAANYGYTF. The CDR3 DNA sequence: TGTGCCAGCAGCCAAGGGGCAGCAAACTATGGCTACACCTTC.

This clonotype occurred a few times. The chain has TRBV6-2 or TRBV6-3 and TRBJ2-1, with D hard to call. V was pared by 3 bases and J by 3 bases, with 9 bases between. The germline CDR1 and CDR2 sequences are MNHEY and SVGEGT. This CDR3 is 14 amino acids long. CDR3 bases: TGTGCCAGCAGTTATCAGGCCTTCTACAATGAGCAGTTCTTC. Protein: CASSYQAFYNEQFF.

Details on this clonotype: Relative to the germline gene, one junction end is altered; a read error may explain this. The gene calls are TRBV7-9 and TRBJ1-1, with unresolved D. The CDR3 spans 14 residues. Germline CDR1 and CDR2: SEHNR and FQNEAQ (reference sequence). This CDR3 is CANSPQAPNTEAFF. The CDR3 bases are TGTGCCAACAGCCCACAAGCACCGAACACTGAAGCTTTCTTT. Filled out from reference TRBV7-9 and TRBJ1-1, the complete variable domain reads DTGVSQNPRHKITKRGQNVTFRCDPISEHNRLYWYRQTLGQGPEFLTYFQNEAQLEKSRLLSDRFSAERPKGSFSTLEIQRTEQGDSAMYLCANSPQAPNTEAFFGQGTRLTVV.

This clonotype was observed a handful of times. The chain links TRBV6-1 to TRBJ2-1; 7 bases align to TRBD2. Germline lookup yields CDR1 MNHNS and CDR2 SASEGT. This CDR3 comprises 17 residues. V shed 5 bases, J shed 3 bases, and the junction held 13 bases outside the gene matches. CDR3 residues: CASSPHRPGRDYNEQFF. The DNA for the CDR3 is TGTGCCAGCAGTCCACACCGACCAGGGAGGGACTACAATGAGCAGTTCTTC.

The chain has TRBV19 and TRBJ2-7, with D perhaps matching TRBD1 (6 bases). The CDR3 consists of 14 residues. The germline CDR1 and CDR2 sequences are LNHDA and SQIVND (reference sequence). Deletions cut 6 bases from V and 2 bases from J, with 14 bases between. The chain's CDR3 is CASSGTPIPYEQYF. CDR3 DNA sequence: TGTGCCAGTAGCGGGACACCCATTCCCTACGAGCAGTACTTC. The full variable domain, with the rest looked up from reference TRBV19 and TRBJ2-7, is DGGITQSPKYLFRKEGQNVTLSCEQNLNHDAMYWYRQDPGQGLRLIYYSQIVNDFQKGDIAEGYSVSREKKESFPLTVTSAQKNPTAFYLCASSGTPIPYEQYFGPGTRLTVT.

The chain couples TRBV24-1 to TRBJ2-3; 8 bases are shared with TRBD1. The length of the CDR3 is 19 residues. The germline gives CDR1 KGHDR, CDR2 SFDVKD. V shed 0 bases and J 3 bases; nucleotides not matched to a gene: 13. The CDR3 is CATSDLQIGDRGGTDTQYF. Written as DNA, the CDR3 is TGTGCCACCAGTGATTTGCAGATCGGTGACAGGGGTGGTACAGATACGCAGTATTTT.

V is TRBV4-1 and J is TRBJ2-3; 16 bases are a match to TRBD2. V was clipped by 2 bases and J by 0 bases; unmatched bases: 5. Looked up from germline, CDR1 is MGHRA and CDR2 is YSYEKL. CDR3 length: 19 residues. In DNA, the CDR3 is TGCGCCAGCAGCCAATTCGGGACTAGCGGGGGGGATAGCACAGATACGCAGTATTTT. It codes for CASSQFGTSGGDSTDTQYF.

This clonotype was detected only a few times. This chain uses TRBV12-3 or TRBV12-4 with TRBJ1-5; 10 bases fit TRBD1. J gave up 1 base and V 5 bases, and 5 bases lay outside the gene matches. This CDR3 region has 16 residues. The chain's CDR3 is CASSPPGQGSNQPQHF. CDR3 DNA: TGTGCCAGCAGTCCCCCGGGACAGGGGAGCAATCAGCCCCAGCATTTT.

This rearrangement joins TRBV6-2 or TRBV6-3 to TRBJ2-7; perhaps D is TRBD1 or TRBD2 (6 bases each). The length of the CDR3 is 16 residues. CDR1 is MNHEY and CDR2 is SVGEGT in the germline V gene. Trimming removed 5 bases from V and 0 bases from J, with 17 bases in between. The CDR3 reads CASSPGGVQGSYEQYV. CDR3 nucleotide sequence: TGTGCCAGCAGTCCCGGAGGGGTACAGGGCTCCTACGAGCAGTACGTC.

This clonotype was picked up many times. The chain carries TRBV7-8 and TRBJ1-3; 7 bases are a match to TRBD1. The V and J ends lost 5 bases and 0 bases, in that order; junction bases with no gene match: 4. The germline CDR1 and CDR2 sequences are SGHVS and FQNEAQ. This CDR3 has 15 residues. CDR3 loop: CASSPDRVSGNTIYF. The CDR3 coding sequence is TGTGCCAGCAGCCCTGACAGGGTCTCTGGAAACACCATATATTTT.

This clonotype was found a few times. This chain connects TRBV19 to TRBJ2-7, with D possibly matching TRBD1 (5 bases). Germline lookup yields CDR1 LNHDA and CDR2 SQIVND (reference sequence). Trimming pared 1 base from V and 4 bases from J, leaving 14 bases between. The CDR3 is made up of 15 amino acids. The CDR3 protein is CASSIGQGRAYEQYF. CDR3 nucleotides: TGTGCCAGTAGTATAGGTCAGGGTCGGGCTTACGAGCAGTACTTC.

This clonotype was picked up a small number of times. A read error may explain this, as a much larger clone is one base away. This chain uses TRBV7-9 with TRBJ1-1; no reliable D call. Germline V gives CDR1 SEHNR, CDR2 FQNEAQ (reference sequence). The V end was cut by 5 bases, the J end by 0 bases, with 10 bases between. The CDR3 totals 14 residues. DNA for the CDR3: TGTGCCAGCAGCGACCGACGGGTGAACACTGAAGCTTTCTTT. It is translated as CASSDRRVNTEAFF.

As to this clonotype: At one of its ends the junction is not consistent with the germline gene, which may arise from a read error. The chain carries TRBV27 and TRBJ2-7; either TRBD1 or TRBD2 may supply D (5 bases each). Germline V gene sequence: CDR1 MNHEY, CDR2 SMNVEV (reference sequence). The CDR3 consists of 13 residues. The chain's CDR3 is CANSGAGTWEQYF. The CDR3 nucleotides are TGTGCCAACAGTGGGGCAGGGACGTGGGAGCAGTACTTC.

The sample holds a few counts of this clonotype. V usage is TRBV4-1 and J usage is TRBJ2-3, with 8 bases lining up with TRBD2. CDR1 MGHRA and CDR2 YSYEKL come from the germline V gene. The trim removed 1 base at V and 1 base at J, leaving 10 bases unmatched. This CDR3 has 18 residues. For the CDR3, the DNA is TGCGCCAGCAGCCAAGGTGTAGCGGGGCGTACCCGCACAGATACGCAGTATTTT. Translated, it gives CASSQGVAGRTRTDTQYF.

The V gene is TRBV7-9, the J gene TRBJ1-1; 11 bases align to TRBD1. The CDR3 consists of 15 residues. Looked up from germline, CDR1 is SEHNR and CDR2 is FQNEAQ (reference sequence). V gave up 4 bases and J gave up 9 bases; unmatched junction bases: 10. CDR3 bases: TGTGCCAGCAGCTCTGAGGACAGGGGGCGTCCCAAAGCTTTCTTT. As protein: CASSSEDRGRPKAFF. The entire variable domain, with the rest obtained from reference TRBV7-9 and TRBJ1-1, is as follows: DTGVSQNPRHKITKRGQNVTFRCDPISEHNRLYWYRQTLGQGPEFLTYFQNEAQLEKSRLLSDRFSAERPKGSFSTLEIQRTEQGDSAMYLCASSSEDRGRPKAFFGQGTRLTVV.

The gene calls are TRBV6-2 or TRBV6-3 and TRBJ1-1; the match to TRBD1 covers 8 bases. The V gene's germline CDR1 is MNHEY and CDR2 SVGEGT. J lost 1 base, V lost 6 bases, and 4 bases had no gene match. The CDR3 covers 14 residues. The CDR3 spells CASSADRGNTEAFF. As DNA, the CDR3 is TGTGCCAGCAGCGCTGACAGGGGGAACACTGAAGCTTTCTTT.

Here the CDR3 DNA reads TGTGCCAGCAGTTACTCAATGTCCGACGGACTAGCGGGGGGGCAAGATACGCAGTATTTT. Amino acids: CASSYSMSDGLAGGQDTQYF. The chain recombines TRBV6-6 with TRBJ2-3; 15 bases line up with TRBD2. The CDR3 runs to 20 residues. In germline, CDR1 is MNHNY, CDR2 SVGAGI (reference sequence). J gave up 5 bases and V 0 bases, and 12 bases lay outside the gene matches.